One and the same sample provided the 2 T cell receptor beta chains below, sequenced in a study of control samples from healthy donors and cancer patients. Method: immunoSEQ multiplex PCR; TCRdb's copy keeps in-frame clones and lacks some. The sample shows around 160,000 clones, 90% to 95% of them seen only once. Sequenced sample: blood. These receptors originate from a man between 18 and 29 years old in good health.

This clone has a single count. The chain couples TRBV6-6 to TRBJ1-5; TRBD1 agrees at 9 bases. Germline values: CDR1 MNHNY, CDR2 SVGAGI (reference sequence). The CDR3 runs to 16 residues. J lost 0 bases, V lost 8 bases, and 8 bases had no gene match. In DNA, the CDR3 is TGTGCCAGCTTGGGACAGGGCGAGTATAGCAATCAGCCCCAGCATTTT. Protein sequence: CASLGQGEYSNQPQHF.

The chain has TRBV6-5 and TRBJ2-7; 7 bases agree with TRBD1. Germline assignment: CDR1 MNHEY and CDR2 SVGAGI. The CDR3 covers 14 residues. After removal of 6 bases from V and 3 bases from J, the junction contained 8 bases not matched to a gene. CDR3 nucleotide sequence: TGTGCCAGCAGCCATGACAGGGAGATCTACGAGCAGTACTTC. This translates into CASSHDREIYEQYF.